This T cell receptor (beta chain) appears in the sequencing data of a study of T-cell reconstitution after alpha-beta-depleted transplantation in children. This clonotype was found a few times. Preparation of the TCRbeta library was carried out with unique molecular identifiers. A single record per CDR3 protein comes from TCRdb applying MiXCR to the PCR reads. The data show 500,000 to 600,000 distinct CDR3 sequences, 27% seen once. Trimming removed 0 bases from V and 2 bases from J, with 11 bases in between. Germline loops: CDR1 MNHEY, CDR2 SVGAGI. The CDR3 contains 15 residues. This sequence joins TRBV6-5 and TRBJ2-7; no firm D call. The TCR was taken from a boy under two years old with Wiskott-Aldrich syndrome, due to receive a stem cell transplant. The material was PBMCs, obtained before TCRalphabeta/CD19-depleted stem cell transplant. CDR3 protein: CASSYSSSPPYEQYF. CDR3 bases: TGTGCCAGCAGTTACTCTAGTAGCCCGCCCTACGAGCAGTACTTC.